The present TCR beta chain was sequenced within a study of cytomegalovirus exposure and HLA in healthy donors. In its sample, this clone was seen a few times. Other nucleotide sequences in the sample specify the same CDR3. PCR amplification relied on 60 Vbeta primers (plus 13 Jbeta primers). Profiled with immunoSEQ multiplex PCR; TCRdb holds only in-frame clones, not every one. The table shows about 70,000 clones, with over 70% occurring only once. This CDR3 region has 15 residues. J was trimmed by 1 base and V by 4 bases; bases with no gene match: 2. The germline V gene encodes CDR1 MNHEY and CDR2 SVGAGI.

The chain carries TRBV6-5 and TRBJ2-1, with TRBD2 matching 9 bases. The specimen sequenced was PBMCs. The receptor was isolated from a human donor in good health. CDR3 loop: CASSLAGASYNEQFF. CDR3 nucleotides: TGTGCCAGCAGTTTAGCGGGAGCATCCTACAATGAGCAGTTCTTC.